This TCR beta chain was retrieved from a study of blood T cells in healthy people across ages. Study-wide findings and caveats: With donor CMV status unknown, expanded clonotype changes were possibly confounded.

Alongside a J-beta primer mix, a sample-barcoded 5' primer served in a second PCR lasting about 7 to 12 cycles. TCRdb independently ran MiXCR on the 5' RACE reads; one entry per CDR3 protein. The table has about 1.6 million distinct CDR3 sequences, 34% seen once. PBMCs, at least 7 million per sample, were isolated. V trimming: 1 base; J trimming: 7 bases; junction bases outside the gene matches: 6. The germline V gene has CDR1 MGHRA and CDR2 YSYEKL. The CDR3 runs to 15 residues. In the case of this clonotype: Its antigen is not identified.

V gene TRBV4-1 combines with J gene TRBJ2-2; TRBD1 matches at 7 bases. The material sequenced was blood. The clonotype comes from a woman in her 30s in good health. The CDR3 region has the DNA TGCGCCAGCAGCCAAGGAGGGGGCGCTTACGGGGAGCTGTTTTTT. Translating gives CASSQGGGAYGELFF.